A selection of T cell receptor beta chains follows, all from one sample in a study of blood T cell repertoires in COVID-19. Profiled with immunoSEQ multiplex PCR; TCRdb holds only in-frame clones, not every one. The top ten clones hold about 5% of a sample with about 260,000 clones, roughly 86% of them seen once. Sample: peripheral blood. The receptor set was obtained from a woman aged 55-69 years with COVID-19, enrolled during active disease. CDR3s include the opening cysteine and the closing phenylalanine or tryptophan. The D gene is left open where the match is weak. Where a row states a size, it is once, few, many or the class of an expanded clone; other rows omit it.

d_call: TRBD1; j_call: TRBJ1-1; v_call: TRBV28; clone_size: -; cdr3_nt: TGTGCCAGCAGTTCGGGACAGGGACAAGCTTTCTTT; cdr3_aa: CASSSGQGQAFF
d_call: -; j_call: TRBJ2-7; v_call: TRBV5-1; clone_size: -; cdr3_nt: TGCGCCAGCAGCAACCACAGGGGCGGGGACGAGCAGTACTTC; cdr3_aa: CASSNHRGGDEQYF
d_call: TRBD2; j_call: TRBJ2-3; v_call: TRBV9; clone_size: -; cdr3_nt: TGTGCCAGCAGCGCTAGCGGGAGGGCCGCAGATACGCAGTATTTT; cdr3_aa: CASSASGRAADTQYF
d_call: -; j_call: TRBJ2-1; v_call: TRBV7-7; clone_size: -; cdr3_nt: TGTGCCAGCAGCCACCGGGATTCCTCCTACAATGAGCAGTTCTTC; cdr3_aa: CASSHRDSSYNEQFF
d_call: TRBD1; j_call: TRBJ2-3; v_call: TRBV10-3; clone_size: -; cdr3_nt: TGTGCCACCAGTCGGGACAGTCAAAGCACAGATACGCAGTATTTT; cdr3_aa: CATSRDSQSTDTQYF
d_call: TRBD2; j_call: TRBJ2-1; v_call: TRBV4-2; clone_size: -; cdr3_nt: TGTGCCAGCAGCCAAGAGAGGTCGACTAGCGGGTACAATGAGCAGTTCTTC; cdr3_aa: CASSQERSTSGYNEQFF
d_call: TRBD2; j_call: TRBJ2-2; v_call: TRBV7-8; clone_size: -; cdr3_nt: TGTGCCAGCAGCCCCAAAAGCGGGAGGTGGGCCGGGGAGCTGTTTTTT; cdr3_aa: CASSPKSGRWAGELFF
d_call: -; j_call: TRBJ2-7; v_call: TRBV6-5; clone_size: -; cdr3_nt: TGTGCCAGCACCAGATCCACGGACAGCTACGAGCAGTACTTC; cdr3_aa: CASTRSTDSYEQYF
d_call: TRBD2; j_call: TRBJ2-2; v_call: TRBV6-5; clone_size: -; cdr3_nt: TGTGCCAGCAGTTCCCCGGCGGGAGAGGGTACCGGGGAGCTGTTTTTT; cdr3_aa: CASSSPAGEGTGELFF
d_call: -; j_call: TRBJ2-3; v_call: TRBV19; clone_size: -; cdr3_nt: TGTGCCAGTAGTATAGGCCCAAGGGCGGGGGCCACAGATACGCAGTATTTT; cdr3_aa: CASSIGPRAGATDTQYF
d_call: -; j_call: TRBJ2-7; v_call: TRBV4-2; clone_size: once; cdr3_nt: TGTGCCAGCAGCCAAGAAAGGCGGTTATCCTACGAGCAGTACTTC; cdr3_aa: CASSQERRLSYEQYF
d_call: -; j_call: TRBJ1-4; v_call: TRBV30; clone_size: -; cdr3_nt: TGTGCCTGGAGTAGTCCGGATCGGGAGGAAAAACTGTTTTTT; cdr3_aa: CAWSSPDREEKLFF
d_call: -; j_call: TRBJ1-1; v_call: TRBV11-1; clone_size: -; cdr3_nt: TGTGCCAGCAGCTTAGGGGGGCAGGGTGGGAACACTGAAGCTTTCTTT; cdr3_aa: CASSLGGQGGNTEAFF
d_call: -; j_call: TRBJ1-2; v_call: TRBV25-1; clone_size: -; cdr3_nt: TGTGCCAGCAGTGCCCCCGGACAGAGCTATGGCTACACCTTC; cdr3_aa: CASSAPGQSYGYTF
d_call: -; j_call: TRBJ2-5; v_call: TRBV27; clone_size: -; cdr3_nt: TGTGCCAGCAGTTTATCCGGGGTTCGGGAGACCCAGTACTTC; cdr3_aa: CASSLSGVRETQYF
d_call: TRBD1; j_call: TRBJ2-6; v_call: TRBV23-1; clone_size: -; cdr3_nt: TGCGCCAGCAGTCAATCGTTGGGACAGGGGTCTGGGGCCAACGTCCTGACTTTC; cdr3_aa: CASSQSLGQGSGANVLTF
d_call: TRBD1; j_call: TRBJ2-7; v_call: TRBV3-1/TRBV3-2; clone_size: -; cdr3_nt: TGTGCCAGCAGTCATAGACAGGGGGTTGACGAGCAGTACTTC; cdr3_aa: CASSHRQGVDEQYF
d_call: -; j_call: TRBJ1-5; v_call: TRBV6-1; clone_size: -; cdr3_nt: TGTGCCAGCAGTGAATTTGGCGGGTTTAGGCCCCAGCATTTT; cdr3_aa: CASSEFGGFRPQHF
d_call: TRBD1; j_call: TRBJ2-7; v_call: TRBV11-2; clone_size: -; cdr3_nt: TGTGCCAGCAGCCCGATACGAAGGACAGGCGCCTACGAGCAGTACTTC; cdr3_aa: CASSPIRRTGAYEQYF
d_call: -; j_call: TRBJ1-3; v_call: TRBV3-1/TRBV3-2; clone_size: -; cdr3_nt: TGTGCCAGCAGCCAATTTCTTGCTTGGAGCTCTGGAAACACCATATATTTT; cdr3_aa: CASSQFLAWSSGNTIYF
d_call: -; j_call: TRBJ1-1; v_call: TRBV25-1; clone_size: -; cdr3_nt: TGTGCCAGCAGTGAAGCCAGGAACACTGAAGCTTTCTTT; cdr3_aa: CASSEARNTEAFF
d_call: TRBD1; j_call: TRBJ1-3; v_call: TRBV28; clone_size: once; cdr3_nt: TGTGCCAGCAGTTTGCCGAGGGGGCCATATACTGGAAACACCATATATTTT; cdr3_aa: CASSLPRGPYTGNTIYF
d_call: -; j_call: TRBJ1-5; v_call: TRBV7-9; clone_size: -; cdr3_nt: TGTGCCAGCACCGAGGGGAGCGGGCAGCCCCAGCATTTT; cdr3_aa: CASTEGSGQPQHF
d_call: -; j_call: TRBJ1-5; v_call: TRBV2; clone_size: -; cdr3_nt: TGTGCCAGCAGTATCCAGGGGTCCGGCAATCAGCCCCAGCATTTT; cdr3_aa: CASSIQGSGNQPQHF
d_call: -; j_call: TRBJ1-6; v_call: TRBV30; clone_size: -; cdr3_nt: TGTGCCTGGAGTGTAAACACCTATTCACCCCTCCACTTT; cdr3_aa: CAWSVNTYSPLHF
d_call: TRBD1; j_call: TRBJ2-1; v_call: TRBV11-2; clone_size: -; cdr3_nt: TGTGCCAGCAGCTCGACAGGGAATGAGCAGTTCTTC; cdr3_aa: CASSSTGNEQFF
d_call: -; j_call: TRBJ2-2; v_call: TRBV9; clone_size: few; cdr3_nt: TGTGCCAGCAGCGTAGGCGGGAAAACCGGGGAGCTGTTTTTT; cdr3_aa: CASSVGGKTGELFF
d_call: -; j_call: TRBJ1-6; v_call: TRBV30; clone_size: -; cdr3_nt: TGTGCCTGGAGTTCCACGACCGGGGGAAATTCACCCCTCCACTTT; cdr3_aa: CAWSSTTGGNSPLHF
d_call: -; j_call: TRBJ2-7; v_call: TRBV27; clone_size: -; cdr3_nt: TGTGCCAGCAGTTTATATCCGGGTAGCTCCTACGAGCAGTACTTC; cdr3_aa: CASSLYPGSSYEQYF
d_call: TRBD1; j_call: TRBJ2-1; v_call: TRBV7-7; clone_size: -; cdr3_nt: TGTGCCAGCAGCATGGGACAGGGCTTAGGTGAGCAGTTCTTC; cdr3_aa: CASSMGQGLGEQFF
d_call: -; j_call: TRBJ2-2; v_call: TRBV7-9; clone_size: -; cdr3_nt: TGTGCCAGCAGCTCCTTCACCGGGGAGCTGTTTTTT; cdr3_aa: CASSSFTGELFF